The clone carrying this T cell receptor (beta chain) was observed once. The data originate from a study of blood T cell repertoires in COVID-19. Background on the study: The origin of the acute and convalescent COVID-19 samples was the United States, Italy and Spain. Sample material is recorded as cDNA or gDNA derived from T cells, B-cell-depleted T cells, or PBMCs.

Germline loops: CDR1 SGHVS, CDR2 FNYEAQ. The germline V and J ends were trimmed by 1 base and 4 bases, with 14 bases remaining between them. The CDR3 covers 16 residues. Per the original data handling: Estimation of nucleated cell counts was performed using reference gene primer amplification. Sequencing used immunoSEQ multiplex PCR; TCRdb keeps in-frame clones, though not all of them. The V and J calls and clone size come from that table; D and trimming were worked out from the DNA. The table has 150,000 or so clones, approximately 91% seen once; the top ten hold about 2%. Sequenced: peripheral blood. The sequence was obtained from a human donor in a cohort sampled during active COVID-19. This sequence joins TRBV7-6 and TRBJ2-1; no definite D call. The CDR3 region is CASSLGPTTTYNEQFF. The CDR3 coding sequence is TGTGCCAGCAGCTTAGGTCCAACTACAACGTACAATGAGCAGTTCTTC.